This note documents a single TCR beta chain sequence. This sample was taken from a study of blood T cell repertoires in COVID-19. Looking at the study overall: Samples representing acute and convalescent COVID-19 were sourced from the United States, Italy and Spain.

V gave up 1 base and J gave up 7 bases; unmatched junction bases: 7. The germline V gene encodes CDR1 LGHNA and CDR2 YSLEER. The CDR3 is 16 residues long. Profiling relied on immunoSEQ multiplex PCR, and the TCRdb table lists in-frame clones only, not all of them. The sample shows over 200,000 clones, roughly 90% of them seen only once. Recruitment covered 20 to 25 US areas and drew participants whose ages spanned about 18 to 100 years. The sequencing input was PBMCs or T cells enriched from blood (not recorded which). The origin of this receptor is a man between 35 and 55 years old who had recovered from COVID-19. The chain carries TRBV4-3 and TRBJ1-2, with 12 positions matching TRBD1. The CDR3 DNA is TGCGCCAGCAGCCAAGGGGGGGACAGGGGGCTGGGTGGCTACACCTTC. Translating gives CASSQGGDRGLGGYTF.